What follows is one TCR beta chain and its context. Its antigen remains unknown. Relative to the germline gene, one junction end is altered; a read error may explain this. The sample comes from a study of tumor-infiltrating lymphocytes in primary liver carcinoma. Study-level results: Presence in all five tumor regions was observed for only about 7-25% of top clones.

The source material, 20-30 mg of unsorted bulk tissue, was used to co-extract RNA and DNA. There were over 90% viable tumor cells in every single sample of tumor. This CDR3 has 17 amino acids. CDR1 is SGHAT and CDR2 is FQDESV in the germline V gene (reference sequence). cDNA specific to TCR beta was made from 450 to 500 ng of total RNA, with a constant-region primer employed for priming. Libraries of TCR beta came from three nested multiplex PCR rounds with slightly modified ARM-PCR. A C-beta reverse primer and TRBV1-TRBV30 forward primers served in each of the first two PCR rounds, at roughly 10 cycles apiece. TCRdb fed the multiplex PCR reads into MiXCR, producing one record per CDR3 protein. The data hold some 94,000 distinct CDR3 sequences, with around 63% observed a single time.

The sample comprised liver tumor tissue from sampling region 5. Indicated subset: tumor region T5, tumor centre. The genes are TRBV11-1 and TRBJ2-2; 8 bases agree with TRBD2. The sequence came from a woman aged 60-75 years with primary liver carcinoma and hepatitis B virus infection. This CDR3 is CAGSLGLAGSNTGELFF. The CDR3 nucleotides read TGTGCCGGCAGCTTAGGGTTAGCGGGAAGTAACACCGGGGAGCTGTTTTTT.